Shown below are 6 T cell receptor beta chains from a single sample sequenced in a study of T cell responses to AZD1222 COVID-19 vaccine (dated by TCRdb to the early 2020s). The sample's time point label, decoded: baseline before first vaccination. The method behind the library was the immunoSEQ multiplex PCR assay. Sourced from immuneACCESS, this table was stored by TCRdb with only in-frame sequences that have V and J called. A share of the clones is absent; for the studies checked, an unresolved V gene accounts for under half, and the remainder has no known explanation. A total of over 25,000 clones appear in this sample, about 77% of them only once. The top ten hold 5.8% of the sample. This specimen consisted of peripheral blood, obtained on day 0 of AZD1222 vaccination. The receptors were sampled from an adult in good health.

The genes are TRBV28 and TRBJ2-2; TRBD1 is a possible D gene (5 bases). This CDR3 is built from 15 residues. CDR1 and CDR2 (germline): MDHEN, SYDVKM. Trimming stripped 5 bases from V and 1 base from J, with 11 bases between. CDR3 sequence: CASSGAGRNTGELFF. Written as DNA, the CDR3 is TGTGCCAGCAGTGGGGCAGGGCGGAACACCGGGGAGCTGTTTTTT.

This clone has just a few counts. V is TRBV6-4 and J is TRBJ1-1, with D maybe TRBD1 (5 bases). The V gene lost 4 bases and the J gene lost 7 bases, with 16 bases spanning the gap. The germline V gene encodes CDR1 MRHNA and CDR2 SNTAGT. This CDR3 is 14 amino acids long. The DNA for the CDR3 is TGTGCCAGCAGTGCGGTATTCGGGGCCGGTGAAGCTTTCTTT. It codes for CASSAVFGAGEAFF.

This chain links TRBV19 with TRBJ1-1, with a weak D call TRBD1 (5 bases). The CDR3 has 14 amino acids. CDR1 and CDR2 from the germline V gene are LNHDA and SQIVND (reference sequence). V lost 4 bases to trimming and J lost 1 base, with 10 bases between them. The CDR3 sequence is CASSNGGKNTEAFF. The CDR3 nucleotides read TGTGCCAGTAGTAACGGGGGAAAGAACACTGAAGCTTTCTTT.

The gene calls are TRBV14 and TRBJ2-7, with D maybe TRBD1 (6 bases). This CDR3 is built from 13 residues. Trimming stripped 6 bases from V and 6 bases from J, with 15 bases between. The germline gives CDR1 SGHDN, CDR2 FVKESK. CDR3 loop: CASSSRGVGEQYV. CDR3 bases: TGTGCCAGCAGTTCCAGGGGAGTGGGCGAGCAGTACGTC.

This chain links TRBV6-5 with TRBJ1-5; a weak D match, TRBD1 (5 bases). The germline V and J ends were trimmed by 2 bases and 1 base, with 9 bases remaining between them. Looked up from germline, CDR1 is MNHEY and CDR2 is SVGAGI. The CDR3 is 15 amino acids. The DNA for the CDR3 is TGTGCCAGCAGTTACGACGGGGGGAGCAATCAGCCCCAGCATTTT. Amino acid sequence: CASSYDGGSNQPQHF.

This sequence joins TRBV14 and TRBJ1-1; D not resolved. From germline, CDR1 is SGHDN and CDR2 FVKESK. The CDR3 is 13 amino acids. V shed 4 bases and J shed 0 bases, with 6 bases lying between them. The CDR3 coding sequence is TGTGCCAGCAGCCGAGACATGAACACTGAAGCTTTCTTT. This encodes CASSRDMNTEAFF.